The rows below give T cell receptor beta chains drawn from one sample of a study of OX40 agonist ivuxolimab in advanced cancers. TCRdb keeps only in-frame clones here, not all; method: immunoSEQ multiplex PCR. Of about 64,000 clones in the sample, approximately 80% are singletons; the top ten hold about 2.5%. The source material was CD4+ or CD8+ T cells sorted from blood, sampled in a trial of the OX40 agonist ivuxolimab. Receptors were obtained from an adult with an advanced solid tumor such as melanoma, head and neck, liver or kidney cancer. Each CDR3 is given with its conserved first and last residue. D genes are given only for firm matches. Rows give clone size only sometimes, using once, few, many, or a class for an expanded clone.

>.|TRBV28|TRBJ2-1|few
CASSRRELSYNEQFF
TGTGCCAGCAGTCGACGGGAGCTCTCCTACAATGAGCAGTTCTTC
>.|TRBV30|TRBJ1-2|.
CAWSVLAGSPRGYTF
TGTGCCTGGAGTGTACTGGCAGGGAGTCCGAGGGGCTACACCTTC
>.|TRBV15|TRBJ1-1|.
CATSRSTLGQLNTEAFF
TGTGCCACCAGCAGATCGACGTTGGGACAATTGAACACTGAAGCTTTCTTT
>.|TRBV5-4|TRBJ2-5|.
CASSLGGYKSETQYF
TGTGCCAGCAGCTTGGGGGGGTATAAGTCGGAGACCCAGTACTTC
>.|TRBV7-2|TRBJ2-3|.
CASSLVGILDTQYF
TGTGCCAGCAGCTTAGTTGGGATTTTAGATACGCAGTATTTT
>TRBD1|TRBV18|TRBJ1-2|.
CASFPGQGKYAGYTF
TGTGCCAGCTTCCCGGGACAGGGGAAATATGCTGGCTACACCTTC
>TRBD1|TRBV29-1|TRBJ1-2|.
CSALTGGGYTF
TGCAGCGCACTGACAGGGGGCGGCTACACCTTC
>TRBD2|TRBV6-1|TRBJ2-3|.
CASSELAGGPDTQYF
TGTGCCAGCAGTGAACTAGCGGGGGGGCCAGATACGCAGTATTTT
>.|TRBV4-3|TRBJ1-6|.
CASSRGVRVSPLHF
TGCGCCAGCAGCCGAGGTGTCAGGGTTTCACCCCTCCACTTT
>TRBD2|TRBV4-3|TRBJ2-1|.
CASSPTSAKGIHEQFF
TGCGCCAGCAGCCCGACTAGCGCAAAGGGGATCCATGAGCAGTTCTTC
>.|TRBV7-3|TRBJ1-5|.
CASSLGTTRGRNQPQHF
TGTGCCAGCAGCTTAGGGACGACAAGGGGTCGCAATCAGCCCCAGCATTTT
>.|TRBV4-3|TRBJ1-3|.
CASSQGIGGPRNTIYF
TGCGCCAGCAGCCAAGGGATCGGGGGGCCCCGAAACACCATATATTTT